The sequence of this TCR beta chain was determined in a study of T-cell reconstitution after alpha-beta-depleted transplantation in children (dated by TCRdb to about 2016). The study in broad terms: The study quantitatively tracked T-cell immune reconstitution after TCRalphabeta/CD19-depleted allogeneic hematopoietic cell transplantation in children using TCR repertoire profiling.

Summary of the overall study and its limitations: Over subsequent months, a decline in hyperexpanded clone frequencies was noted, and after one year, T-cell counts and TCRbeta diversity were mostly ascribed to newly produced T cells. The apparently early alphabetaT-cell count recovery about two months after transplant was reportedly dependent on only several hundred rapidly expanded clones derived from non-depleted graft cells. The high TCRbeta diversity at day 60 in some patients was ascribed to recipient T cells and intrathymic progenitors that had survived conditioning.

The germline V and J ends show losses of 5 bases and 9 bases respectively, and no gene match explains 19 bases of the junction. Looking up the germline V gene (reference sequence) yields CDR1 MNHEY and CDR2 SMNVEV. The cysteine opens and the phenylalanine closes a CDR3 of 16 amino acids. CDR3 DNA is the only sequence kept; it has 48 bases, read in frame from the first base. To prepare the library, PCR was applied. Instrument on record: Illumina HiSeq 2500. Molecular barcoding was employed in the preparation of TCR libraries, with unique molecular identifiers being used to normalize TCRbeta repertoire quantification. The public reads were quality trimmed at Q25 with fastp and then assembled into clones with MiXCR by TCRdb, keeping productive beta chains. Each entry is one CDR3 protein sequence, shown with its most common DNA and genes. Within this sample are about 870,000 distinct CDR3 sequences, with around 15% of them counted one time only. Clones ranked in the top ten supply around 5% of the sample.

This clonotype was detected only a few times. Its cognate antigen has yet to be identified. Nothing much larger sits one base from this clone, and base qualities are not available. In the paper's terms, the treatment or condition label means: allogeneic hematopoietic cell transplantation with graft depleted of TCRalphabeta T cells and CD19 B cells. TCRalphabeta/CD19-depleted allogeneic hematopoietic cell grafts were given to the transplant recipients, all of whom were children. The chain is assembled from TRBV27 and TRBJ2-7; 7 of the junction bases match TRBD2. The clonotype was recovered from a male patient younger than 18 who had a stem cell transplant for acute lymphoblastic leukemia, so the T cells may come from the graft donor. The sequenced sample was PBMCs, mostly from graft donor cells, obtained 360 days after TCRalphabeta/CD19-depleted stem cell transplant. The DNA reads as follows: TGTGCCAGCAGTCTCGGGATAGCGGGCTCCCTACGAGGGCAGTACTTC. Its protein is CASSLGIAGSLRGQYF.